This TCR beta chain appears in the sequencing data of a study of OX40 agonist ivuxolimab in advanced cancers. Profiling relied on immunoSEQ multiplex PCR, and the TCRdb table lists in-frame clones only, not all of them. The sample records approximately 82,000 clones, just over 85% being singletons. This receptor was taken from an adult with an advanced solid tumor such as melanoma, head and neck, liver or kidney cancer. Sequenced material: CD4+ or CD8+ T cells sorted from blood, taken in a trial of the OX40 agonist ivuxolimab.

The CDR3 reads CAISESVAGTQETQYF. The CDR3 DNA reads as TGTGCCATCAGTGAGTCGGTAGCGGGGACACAAGAGACCCAGTACTTC. The chain couples TRBV10-3 to TRBJ2-5, with 8 bases fitting TRBD2. Looked up from germline, CDR1 is ENHRY and CDR2 is SYGVKD. This CDR3 contains 16 residues. V trimming: 0 bases; J trimming: 2 bases; junction bases outside the gene matches: 5.